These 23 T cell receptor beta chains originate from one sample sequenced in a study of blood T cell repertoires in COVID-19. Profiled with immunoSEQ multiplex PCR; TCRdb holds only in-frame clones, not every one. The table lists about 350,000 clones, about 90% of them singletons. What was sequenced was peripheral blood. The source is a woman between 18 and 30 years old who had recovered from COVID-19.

The CDR3 reads CASSAPGHQREQFF. DNA for the CDR3: TGTGCCAGCAGCGCACCGGGACATCAGCGTGAGCAGTTCTTC. The V call is TRBV9, the J call TRBJ2-1; D is possibly TRBD1 (6 bases). The CDR3 runs 14 residues. Germline CDR1 SGDLS, CDR2 YYNGEE. V lost 3 bases and J lost 9, with 16 bases in between.

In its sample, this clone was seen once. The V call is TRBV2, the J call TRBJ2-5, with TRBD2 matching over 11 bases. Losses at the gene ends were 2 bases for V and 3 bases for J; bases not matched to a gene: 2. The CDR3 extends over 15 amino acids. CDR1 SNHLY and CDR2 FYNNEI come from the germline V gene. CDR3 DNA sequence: TGTGCCAGCAGTGAACTAGCGGGAGGAAAAGAGACCCAGTACTTC. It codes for CASSELAGGKETQYF. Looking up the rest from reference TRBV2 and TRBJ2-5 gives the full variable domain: EPEVTQTPSHQVTQMGQEVILRCVPISNHLYFYWYRQILGQKVEFLVSFYNNEISEKSEIFDDQFSVERPDGSNFTLKIRSTKLEDSAMYFCASSELAGGKETQYFGPGTRLLVL.

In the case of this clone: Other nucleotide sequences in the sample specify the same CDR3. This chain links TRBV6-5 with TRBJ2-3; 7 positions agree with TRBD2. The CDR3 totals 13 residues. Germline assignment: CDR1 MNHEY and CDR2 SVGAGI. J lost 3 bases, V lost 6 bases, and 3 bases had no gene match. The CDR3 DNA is TGTGCCAGCAGCCGCGGGGGTACAGATACGCAGTATTTT. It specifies CASSRGGTDTQYF.

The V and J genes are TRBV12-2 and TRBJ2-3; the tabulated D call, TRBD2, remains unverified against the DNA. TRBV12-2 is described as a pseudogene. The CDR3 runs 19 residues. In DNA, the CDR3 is TGTGCAAGTCGCGAGAATGGGCTAGCGGGAGACGTGAACACAGATACGCAGTATTTT. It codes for CASRENGLAGDVNTDTQYF.

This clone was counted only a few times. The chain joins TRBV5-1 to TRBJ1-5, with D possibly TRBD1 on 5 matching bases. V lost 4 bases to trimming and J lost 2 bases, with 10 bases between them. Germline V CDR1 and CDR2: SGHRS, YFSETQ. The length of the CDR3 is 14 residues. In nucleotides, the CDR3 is TGCGCCAGCAGCAGGGGAGGGGGCAATCAGCCCCAGCATTTT. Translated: CASSRGGGNQPQHF. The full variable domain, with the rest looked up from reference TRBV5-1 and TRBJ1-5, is KAGVTQTPRYLIKTRGQQVTLSCSPISGHRSVSWYQQTPGQGLQFLFEYFSETQRNKGNFPGRFSGRQFSNSRSEMNVSTLELGDSALYLCASSRGGGNQPQHFGDGTRLSIL.

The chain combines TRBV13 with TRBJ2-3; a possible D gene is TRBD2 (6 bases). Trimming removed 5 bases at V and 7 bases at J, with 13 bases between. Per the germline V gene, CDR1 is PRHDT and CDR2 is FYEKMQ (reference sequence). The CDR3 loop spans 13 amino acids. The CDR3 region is CASSQRGGNTQYF. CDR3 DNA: TGTGCCAGCAGCCAGAGGGGCGGGAATACGCAGTATTTT.

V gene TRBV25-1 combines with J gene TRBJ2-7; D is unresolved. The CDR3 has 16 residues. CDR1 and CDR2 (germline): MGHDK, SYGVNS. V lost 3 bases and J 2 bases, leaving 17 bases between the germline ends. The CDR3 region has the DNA TGTGCCAGCAGTGAGCGCCCCGACTCTAGACCCTACGAGCAGTACGTC. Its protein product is CASSERPDSRPYEQYV.

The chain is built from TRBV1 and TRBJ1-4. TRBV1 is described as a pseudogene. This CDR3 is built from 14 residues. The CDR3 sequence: CTSIHHQSGEKLFF. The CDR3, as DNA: TGCACCAGCATCCATCATCAGAGCGGGGAAAAACTGTTTTTT.

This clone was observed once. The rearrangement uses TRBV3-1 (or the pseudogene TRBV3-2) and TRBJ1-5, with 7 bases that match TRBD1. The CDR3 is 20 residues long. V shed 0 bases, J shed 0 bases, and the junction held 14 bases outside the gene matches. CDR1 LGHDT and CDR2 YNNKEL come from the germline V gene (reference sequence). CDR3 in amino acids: CASSQDFAGGSVYSNQPQHF. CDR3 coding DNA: TGTGCCAGCAGCCAAGATTTCGCAGGGGGTTCCGTCTATAGCAATCAGCCCCAGCATTTT.

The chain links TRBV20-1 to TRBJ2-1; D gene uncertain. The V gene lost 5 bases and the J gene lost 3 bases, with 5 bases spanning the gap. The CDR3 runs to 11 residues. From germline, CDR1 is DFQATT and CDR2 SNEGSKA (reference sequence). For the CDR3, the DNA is TGCAGTGCTTACAGCTACAATGAGCAGTTCTTC. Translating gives CSAYSYNEQFF.

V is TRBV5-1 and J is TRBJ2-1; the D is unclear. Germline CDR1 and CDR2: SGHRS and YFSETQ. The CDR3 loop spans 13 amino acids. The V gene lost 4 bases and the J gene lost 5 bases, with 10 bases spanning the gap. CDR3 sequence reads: CASSTPRNNEQFF. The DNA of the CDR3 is TGCGCCAGCAGCACCCCTAGAAACAATGAGCAGTTCTTC.

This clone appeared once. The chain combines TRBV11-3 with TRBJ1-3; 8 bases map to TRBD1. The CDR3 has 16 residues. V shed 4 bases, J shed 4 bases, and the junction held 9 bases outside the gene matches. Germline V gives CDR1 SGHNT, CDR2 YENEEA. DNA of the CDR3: TGTGCCAGCAGCTCGCCGGGACAGGAATCCGGAAACACCATATATTTT. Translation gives CASSSPGQESGNTIYF. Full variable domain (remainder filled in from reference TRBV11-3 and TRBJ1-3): EAGVVQSPRYKIIEKKQPVAFWCNPISGHNTLYWYLQNLGQGPELLIRYENEEAVDDSQLPKDRFSAERLKGVDSTLKIQPAELGDSAVYLCASSSPGQESGNTIYFGEGSWLTVV.

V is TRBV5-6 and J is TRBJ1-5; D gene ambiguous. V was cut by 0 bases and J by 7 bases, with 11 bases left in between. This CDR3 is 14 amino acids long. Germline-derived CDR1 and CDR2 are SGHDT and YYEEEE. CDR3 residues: CASSLGGIRQPQHF. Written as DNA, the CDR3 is TGTGCCAGCAGCTTGGGAGGAATACGCCAGCCCCAGCATTTT. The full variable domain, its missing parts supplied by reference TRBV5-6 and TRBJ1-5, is DAGVTQSPTHLIKTRGQQVTLRCSPKSGHDTVSWYQQALGQGPQFIFQYYEEEERQRGNFPDRFSGHQFPNYSSELNVNALLLGDSALYLCASSLGGIRQPQHFGDGTRLSIL.

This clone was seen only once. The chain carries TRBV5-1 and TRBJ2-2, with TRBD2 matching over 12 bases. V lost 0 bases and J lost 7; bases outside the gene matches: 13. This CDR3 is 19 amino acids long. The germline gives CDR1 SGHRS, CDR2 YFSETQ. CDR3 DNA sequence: TGCGCCAGCAGCTTGGAATCGGCTAGCGGGAGGGCCGACAACGGGGAGCTGTTTTTT. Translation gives CASSLESASGRADNGELFF.

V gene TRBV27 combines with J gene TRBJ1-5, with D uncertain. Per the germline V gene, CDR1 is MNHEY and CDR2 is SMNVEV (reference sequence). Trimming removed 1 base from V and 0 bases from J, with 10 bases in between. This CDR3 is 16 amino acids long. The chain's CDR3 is CASSLWADYSNQPQHF. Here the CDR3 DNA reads TGTGCCAGCAGTTTATGGGCAGATTATAGCAATCAGCCCCAGCATTTT.

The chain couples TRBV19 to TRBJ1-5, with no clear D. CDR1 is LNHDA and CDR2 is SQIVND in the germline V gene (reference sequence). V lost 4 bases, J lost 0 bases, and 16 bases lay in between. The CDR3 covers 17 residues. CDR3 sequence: CASSTLGRWDSNQPQHF. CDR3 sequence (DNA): TGTGCCAGTAGTACCCTGGGGAGGTGGGATAGCAATCAGCCCCAGCATTTT.

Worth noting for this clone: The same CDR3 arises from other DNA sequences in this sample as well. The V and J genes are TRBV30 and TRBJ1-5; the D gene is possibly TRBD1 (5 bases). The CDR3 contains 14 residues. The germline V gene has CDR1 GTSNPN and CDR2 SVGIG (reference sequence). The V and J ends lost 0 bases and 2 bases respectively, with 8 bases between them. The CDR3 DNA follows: TGTGCCTGGAGTGTCGGGGGAGGCAATCAGCCCCAGCATTTT. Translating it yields CAWSVGGGNQPQHF.

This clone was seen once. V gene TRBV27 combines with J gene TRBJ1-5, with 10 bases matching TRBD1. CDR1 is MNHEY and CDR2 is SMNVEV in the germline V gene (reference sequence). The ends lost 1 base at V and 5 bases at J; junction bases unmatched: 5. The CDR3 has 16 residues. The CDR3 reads CASSLLGQGTDQPQHF. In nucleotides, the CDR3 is TGTGCCAGCAGTTTATTGGGACAGGGGACGGATCAGCCCCAGCATTTT.

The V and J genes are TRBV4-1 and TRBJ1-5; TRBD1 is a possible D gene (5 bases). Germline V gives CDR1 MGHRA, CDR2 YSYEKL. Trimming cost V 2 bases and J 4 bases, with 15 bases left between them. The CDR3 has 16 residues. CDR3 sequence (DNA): TGCGCCAGCAGCCAAAACTGGGCCAGGGTAAATCAGCCCCAGCATTTT. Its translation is CASSQNWARVNQPQHF.

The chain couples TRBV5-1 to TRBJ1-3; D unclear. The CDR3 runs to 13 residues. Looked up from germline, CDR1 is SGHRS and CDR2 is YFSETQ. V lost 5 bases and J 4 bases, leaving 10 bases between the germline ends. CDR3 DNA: TGCGCCAGCAGGCCGGGGTACGGAAACACCATATATTTT. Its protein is CASRPGYGNTIYF.

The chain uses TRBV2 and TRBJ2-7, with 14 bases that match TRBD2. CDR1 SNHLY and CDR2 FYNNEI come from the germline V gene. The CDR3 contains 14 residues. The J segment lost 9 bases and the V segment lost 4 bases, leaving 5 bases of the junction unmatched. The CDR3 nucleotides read TGTGCCAGCAGTGGACTAGCGGGAGGGCTGGGGCAGTACGTC. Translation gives CASSGLAGGLGQYV.

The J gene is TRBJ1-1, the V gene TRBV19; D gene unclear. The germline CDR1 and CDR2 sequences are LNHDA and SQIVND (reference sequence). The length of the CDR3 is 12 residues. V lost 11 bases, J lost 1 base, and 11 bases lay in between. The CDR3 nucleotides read TGTGCCTGCAGCCGGGGGAACACTGAAGCTTTCTTT. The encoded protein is CACSRGNTEAFF.

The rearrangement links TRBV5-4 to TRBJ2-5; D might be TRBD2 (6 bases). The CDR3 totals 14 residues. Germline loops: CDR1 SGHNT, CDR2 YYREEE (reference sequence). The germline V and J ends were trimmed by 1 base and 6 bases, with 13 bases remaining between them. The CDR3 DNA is TGTGCCAGCAGCTTGTTATCGGGAGTGAAGACCCAGTACTTC. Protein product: CASSLLSGVKTQYF.